The 28 T cell receptor beta chains reported below all come from one sample, sequenced in a study of blood T cell repertoires in COVID-19. Method: immunoSEQ multiplex PCR; TCRdb's copy keeps in-frame clones and lacks some. The repertoire consists of roughly 60,000 clones, with about 80% occurring once and the leading ten covering roughly 10%. Sequencing was performed on peripheral blood. The receptor source for this set is a man aged 50 or older with COVID-19, enrolled during active disease.

The rearrangement joins TRBV6-5 to TRBJ1-5; D call uncertain. The CDR3 spans 14 residues. The germline gives CDR1 MNHEY, CDR2 SVGAGI. V shed 2 bases and J shed 3 bases, with 8 bases lying between them. CDR3 bases: TGTGCCAGCAGTTACGGTGGGCCCAATCAGCCCCAGCATTTT. This translates into CASSYGGPNQPQHF.

The chain couples TRBV23-1 to TRBJ1-2, with no clear D. TRBV23-1 is an ORF, and what it does is uncertain. This CDR3 spans 15 amino acids. Trimming removed 1 base at V and 1 base at J, with 10 bases between. DNA for the CDR3: TGCGCCAGCAGTCAATTAACAGAAATTAACTATGGCTACACCTTC. It codes for CASSQLTEINYGYTF.

The chain carries TRBV9 and TRBJ2-2; D may be TRBD2 (5 bases). Trimming left V 3 bases short and J 5 bases short, with 5 bases between. From germline, CDR1 is SGDLS and CDR2 YYNGEE. The CDR3 is 12 amino acids. The CDR3 DNA follows: TGTGCCAGCAGCGCGGGAACCGGGGAGCTGTTTTTT. Its protein is CASSAGTGELFF.

This clone was seen once. V usage is TRBV18 and J usage is TRBJ2-1; D is perhaps TRBD1 (6 bases). CDR3 length: 18 residues. Germline lookup yields CDR1 KGHSH and CDR2 LQKENI. V lost 0 bases to trimming and J lost 5 bases, with 20 bases between them. CDR3 bases: TGTGCCAGCTCACCACCGTTCTTTGCAGGGGATTTGGACAATGAGCAGTTCTTC. Protein: CASSPPFFAGDLDNEQFF.

The CDR3 nucleotides read TGTGCCAGCAGCTTAACGGGGAGTGGGGAAAAACTGTTTTTT. It yields the protein CASSLTGSGEKLFF. The V gene is TRBV7-2, the J gene TRBJ1-4; no clear D. This CDR3 region has 14 residues. Germline CDR1 SGHTA, CDR2 FQGNSA. Trimming cost V 2 bases and J 8 bases, with 12 bases left between them.

The chain recombines TRBV28 with TRBJ2-5; 8 positions agree with TRBD2. The length of the CDR3 is 15 residues. Germline V gene lookup returns CDR1 MDHEN and CDR2 SYDVKM. V lost 5 bases and J lost 5; bases outside the gene matches: 10. The CDR3 protein is CASSPSGAGDETQYF. For the CDR3, the DNA is TGTGCCAGCAGTCCCTCGGGAGCGGGAGATGAGACCCAGTACTTC.

This clone was recorded once. J is TRBJ1-6 and V is TRBV19; perhaps TRBD1 as D (5 bases). The germline V gene encodes CDR1 LNHDA and CDR2 SQIVND (reference sequence). V lost 9 bases and J lost 3, with 15 bases in between. This CDR3 contains 15 residues. CDR3 nucleotide sequence: TGTGCCAGCAGGAGGGACTTCGGCTATAATTCACCCCTCCACTTT. Translating it yields CASRRDFGYNSPLHF.

CDR3 sequence: CASSERGPSGRAYEQYF. The CDR3 DNA reads TGTGCCAGCAGTGAGAGGGGCCCTAGCGGGAGGGCCTACGAGCAGTACTTC. The V call is TRBV25-1, the J call TRBJ2-7; 12 positions agree with TRBD2. Germline values: CDR1 MGHDK, CDR2 SYGVNS. The junction had 8 bases not matched to a gene; V was cut back by 3 bases and J by 2 bases. This CDR3 is built from 17 residues.

This clone was recorded only once. The V call is TRBV10-3, the J call TRBJ1-1; no clear D. The ends were cut back, 7 bases at V and 4 bases at J, with 13 bases in the middle. Germline CDR1 is ENHRY and CDR2 is SYGVKD. The CDR3 runs to 13 residues. The CDR3 loop reads CAIKRTQSTEAFF. DNA of the CDR3: TGTGCCATCAAGCGGACCCAGAGCACTGAAGCTTTCTTT.

The V call is TRBV7-2, the J call TRBJ2-3; 8 bases line up with TRBD1. The CDR3 spans 14 residues. CDR1 SGHTA and CDR2 FQGNSA come from the germline V gene. J lost 6 bases, V lost 4 bases, and 6 bases had no gene match. CDR3 sequence reads: CASSSDRGADTQYF. The CDR3 nucleotides read TGTGCCAGCAGCTCTGACAGGGGTGCGGATACGCAGTATTTT.

This chain joins TRBV11-2 and TRBJ2-5; D might be TRBD1 (5 bases). Trimming took 3 bases from V and 5 from J, leaving 19 bases between them. CDR3 length: 16 residues. CDR1 and CDR2 (germline): SGHAT, FQNNGV. CDR3: CASSFGAAGGIETQYF. Written as DNA, the CDR3 is TGTGCCAGCAGCTTTGGGGCGGCCGGTGGGATTGAGACCCAGTACTTC.

This chain joins TRBV7-2 and TRBJ2-7, with D possibly being TRBD1 (6 bases). There are 15 residues in the CDR3. Trimming shortened V by 5 bases and J by 1 base, and 15 bases separated the two germline ends. Germline V gene data show CDR1 as SGHTA and CDR2 as FQGNSA. CDR3 nucleotides: TGTGCCAGCAGCCCCGGGACAAACCCTTCCTACGAGCAGTACTTC. The encoded protein is CASSPGTNPSYEQYF.

In this sample, this clone turned up once. This rearrangement joins TRBV7-3 to TRBJ2-3; D unresolved. This CDR3 is built from 15 residues. Germline V gene data show CDR1 as SGHTA and CDR2 as FQGTGA. V was shortened by 1 base and J by 1 base, with 9 bases between the two germline ends. CDR3 residues: CASSLSRSRTDTQYF. The CDR3 DNA is TGTGCCAGCAGCTTAAGTAGATCTCGCACAGATACGCAGTATTTT.

The chain links TRBV5-1 to TRBJ2-7; perhaps TRBD1 as D (5 bases). This CDR3 contains 17 residues. V dropped 3 bases and J dropped 0 bases, with 19 bases sitting between them. CDR1 is SGHRS and CDR2 is YFSETQ in the germline V gene. CDR3 amino acids: CASSWPLFTGRSYEQYF. Written as DNA, the CDR3 is TGCGCCAGCAGCTGGCCTTTGTTTACAGGTCGCTCCTACGAGCAGTACTTC.

The V and J genes are TRBV19 and TRBJ2-1; tentatively, D is TRBD2 (6 bases). The CDR3 covers 13 residues. CDR1 LNHDA and CDR2 SQIVND come from the germline V gene (reference sequence). The germline V and J ends were trimmed by 3 bases and 8 bases, with 11 bases remaining between them. CDR3 loop: CASSIPTSYEQFF. The CDR3 coding sequence is TGTGCCAGTAGTATTCCCACTAGCTATGAGCAGTTCTTC.

J is TRBJ2-4 and V is TRBV21-1; TRBD1, the table's D call, lacks a check against the DNA. TRBV21-1 is shown as a pseudogene. The CDR3 runs 17 residues. The CDR3 here is CASSCRTDSWAKNIQYF. The CDR3 DNA follows: TGTGCCAGCAGCTGTCGGACAGATAGTTGGGCCAAAAACATTCAGTACTTC.

The chain links TRBV20-1 to TRBJ1-6, with D maybe TRBD1 (5 bases). The germline CDR1 and CDR2 sequences are DFQATT and SNEGSKA (reference sequence). The length of the CDR3 is 15 residues. Trimming removed 3 bases from V and 10 bases from J, with 19 bases in between. The DNA of the CDR3 is TGCAGTGCTAGTAAGGCGGGGCAGGGCAACTCACCCCTCCACTTT. Translation: CSASKAGQGNSPLHF.

This clone appeared a single time. This sequence joins TRBV3-1 (or the pseudogene TRBV3-2) and TRBJ2-2; TRBD1 aligns across 8 bases. V trimming: 4 bases; J trimming: 6 bases; junction bases outside the gene matches: 4. CDR1 is LGHDT and CDR2 is YNNKEL in the germline V gene (reference sequence). The CDR3 covers 14 residues. CDR3 coding DNA: TGTGCCAGCAGCCCGCGACAGGGGTCCGGGGAGCTGTTTTTT. It encodes CASSPRQGSGELFF.

V gene TRBV24-1 combines with J gene TRBJ2-1, with TRBD2 matching 10 bases. The CDR3 extends over 19 amino acids. Germline values: CDR1 KGHDR, CDR2 SFDVKD. V lost 4 bases and J lost 5; bases outside the gene matches: 16. CDR3 residues: CATSEGPGSGRARDNEQFF. The DNA for the CDR3 is TGTGCCACCAGTGAGGGGCCAGGGAGCGGGAGGGCCCGGGACAATGAGCAGTTCTTC.

The chain carries TRBV9 and TRBJ1-3, with 7 bases lining up with TRBD1. J gave up 3 bases and V 2 bases, and 5 bases lay outside the gene matches. Per the germline V gene, CDR1 is SGDLS and CDR2 is YYNGEE. The CDR3 spans 15 residues. The CDR3 nucleotides are TGTGCCAGCAGCGTCACAGGGGCAAATGGAAACACCATATATTTT. It codes for CASSVTGANGNTIYF. The full variable domain, in which reference TRBV9 and TRBJ1-3 provide the parts outside the CDR3, is DSGVTQTPKHLITATGQRVTLRCSPRSGDLSVYWYQQSLDQGLQFLIQYYNGEERAKGNILERFSAQQFPDLHSELNLSSLELGDSALYFCASSVTGANGNTIYFGEGSWLTVV.

This chain uses TRBV29-1 with TRBJ2-7, with 8 nucleotides matching TRBD1. Germline lookup yields CDR1 SQVTM and CDR2 ANQGSEA. V dropped 6 bases and J dropped 1; count of bases not matched to a gene: 11. The CDR3 has 15 residues. DNA for the CDR3: TGCAGCGTCACCACAGGGGGTTATAGGTCCTACGAGCAGTACTTC. Translating it yields CSVTTGGYRSYEQYF.

The chain links TRBV12-3 or TRBV12-4 to TRBJ2-1; 7 bases align to TRBD2. The length of the CDR3 is 12 residues. The V and J ends lost 8 bases and 7 bases, in that order; junction bases with no gene match: 5. The CDR3 bases are TGTGCCAGCTGGACCGGGGGGAATGAGCAGTTCTTC. Translating gives CASWTGGNEQFF.

The J gene is TRBJ2-2, the V gene TRBV5-1; possibly TRBD2 for D (5 bases). The CDR3 is 13 amino acids. Trimming took off 3 bases at V and 7 bases at J, with 10 bases between the two ends. Per the germline V gene, CDR1 is SGHRS and CDR2 is YFSETQ. The CDR3 sequence is CASSSIEGGELFF. The CDR3 nucleotides are TGCGCCAGCAGCTCAATCGAGGGCGGGGAGCTGTTTTTT.

The chain links TRBV7-9 to TRBJ2-3, with a possible D match to TRBD2 (6 bases). V gave up 5 bases and J gave up 5 bases, with 11 bases separating them. CDR1 SEHNR and CDR2 FQNEAQ come from the germline V gene (reference sequence). The CDR3 has 13 amino acids. CDR3: CASSQGGEDTQYF. The DNA of the CDR3 is TGTGCCAGCAGCCAAGGAGGGGAAGATACGCAGTATTTT.

The chain employs TRBV9 and TRBJ2-3; 14 bases line up with TRBD2. After removal of 4 bases from V and 1 base from J, the junction contained 5 bases not matched to a gene. The germline V gene encodes CDR1 SGDLS and CDR2 YYNGEE. The CDR3 covers 17 residues. The CDR3 sequence is CASSHGLAGGGTDTQYF. In DNA, the CDR3 is TGTGCCAGCAGCCACGGACTAGCGGGGGGCGGCACAGATACGCAGTATTTT.

The rearrangement joins TRBV2 to TRBJ2-5; D gene ambiguous. Looked up from germline, CDR1 is SNHLY and CDR2 is FYNNEI. This CDR3 region has 15 residues. V was cut by 11 bases and J by 3 bases, with 22 bases left in between. CDR3 nucleotides: TGTGCCGGTGGAAACTCAGTTCAGGAAAAAGAGACCCAGTACTTC. Its protein is CAGGNSVQEKETQYF.

This clone was picked up a small number of times. The V gene is TRBV5-1, the J gene TRBJ2-7; the match to TRBD1 covers 7 bases. The germline V gene has CDR1 SGHRS and CDR2 YFSETQ. Germline trimming cut 3 bases from V and 0 bases from J; bases unmatched to any gene: 6. This CDR3 region has 15 residues. CDR3 in DNA: TGCGCCAGCAGCTCCACAGGGGATAGCTCCTACGAGCAGTACTTC. This codes for CASSSTGDSSYEQYF.

The CDR3 region is CATSLTSGRTDTQYF. CDR3 nucleotides: TGTGCCACCAGTCTGACTAGCGGGAGAACAGATACGCAGTATTTT. The rearrangement uses TRBV24-1 and TRBJ2-3, with TRBD2 identical over 12 bases. Germline V gene sequence: CDR1 KGHDR, CDR2 SFDVKD. V trimming: 6 bases; J trimming: 3 bases; junction bases outside the gene matches: 3. The length of the CDR3 is 15 residues.